The TCR beta chain described here comes from a study of molecular identifiers for immune sequencing clone quantification. Study as a whole: Replicate experiments took RNA from around 20,000 or 100,000 naive CD8 cells, divided it five ways and sequenced four.

CDR3 size: 15 residues. The germline V gene encodes CDR1 GTSNPN and CDR2 SVGIG (reference sequence). Notes on this clonotype: A junction end diverges from the germline sequence, so it may reflect a read error.

In TCRdb, the PCR reads were re-called with MiXCR into one record per CDR3 protein. This sample has approximately 680,000 distinct CDR3 sequences, with 25% found just once. The naive CD8 libraries originated from between roughly 17,000 and 1,000,000 sorted cells and drew on 10%, 30% or 50% RNA. The sorting of naive CD8 T cells used the CD8+CD4-CCR7+CD45RA+ phenotype. This clonotype was sampled from a human donor in good health. Some libraries in this study had Jurkat cell RNA spiked in. Source material: naive CD8+ T cells from blood, with Jurkat cell RNA spiked in. The subset was: FACS-sorted CD8+CD4-CCR7+CD45RA+ naive T cells. The chain is built from TRBV30 and TRBJ2-7; D gene ambiguous. The CDR3 region has the DNA TGTGCCTGGAGTCCTTCCGGAGACACGACCTACGGGCAGTACTTC. Its translation: CAWSPSGDTTYGQYF.